Listed here is a single T cell receptor beta chain. Its antigen is undetermined. This sample is part of a study of shared clonotypes between healthy human individuals. Study observations and caveats: Few donors limited the genetic and exposure-history diversity represented.

The CDR3 contains 13 residues. Trimming stripped 1 base from V and 5 bases from J, with 8 bases between. Per the germline V gene, CDR1 is LGHNA and CDR2 is YNFKEQ. The study enrolled healthy HIV-negative adults without recent acute infections or vaccinations as donors. Donors comprised only Caucasian adults living in Nashville, Tennessee. Per the study methods: Filtering differed since immunoSEQ provided only junctions, with no quality scores. Some clones are missing from TCRdb's copy, which holds only in-frame ones; the method was immunoSEQ multiplex PCR. V and J calls and clone size are copied from that table; D and trimming were computed from the DNA. The table has about half a million clones, 79% seen once.

The sequenced sample was PBMCs. The origin of this receptor is a woman aged 40 to 50 in good health. Some clones in this sample may be carry-over from other donors' samples. The V call is TRBV4-2, the J call TRBJ2-5; D is undetermined. CDR3 in amino acids: CASSQVFGETQYF. CDR3 nucleotide sequence: TGTGCCAGCAGCCAAGTGTTCGGTGAGACCCAGTACTTC.